What follows describes a single T cell receptor (beta chain). This sample is drawn from a study of blood T cell repertoires in COVID-19. Libraries were prepared by immunoSEQ multiplex PCR; TCRdb keeps only in-frame clonotypes and omits some of them. The repertoire holds under 300,000 clones, with over 75% as singletons. Participant ages covered roughly 18 to 90 years across 24 US areas. Which cohort a participant joined came from the clinical history participants gave. The J segment lost 7 bases and the V segment lost 5 bases, leaving 12 bases of the junction unmatched. Per germline, CDR1 MRHNA and CDR2 SNTAGT. The CDR3 totals 16 residues.

The chain couples TRBV6-4 to TRBJ2-1; 9 nucleotides line up with TRBD2. Material for sequencing was PBMCs or T cells enriched from blood (not recorded which). This TCR was sampled from a man younger than 35 who had recovered from COVID-19. CDR3 sequence: CASSWDAGGRVNEQFF. CDR3 nucleotide sequence: TGTGCCAGCAGTTGGGACGCCGGCGGGAGGGTAAATGAGCAGTTCTTC.